Below are 7 T cell receptor beta chains sequenced from a single sample in a study of cytomegalovirus exposure and HLA in healthy donors. This PCR relied on a set of 60 Vbeta primers and 13 Jbeta primers. TCRdb's copy holds only in-frame clones and misses some; the assay was immunoSEQ multiplex PCR. The sample carries about 120,000 clones, approximately 82% recorded once. Sequencing was done on a sample of PBMCs. The origin of the receptors is a man aged 25-45 years in good health and CMV-seropositive.

The chain carries TRBV7-9 and TRBJ2-5, with 7 bases aligning to TRBD2. This CDR3 is 16 amino acids long. In germline, CDR1 is SEHNR, CDR2 FQNEAQ (reference sequence). With 4 bases clipped from V and 4 bases from J, the junction kept 12 bases outside the gene matches. CDR3 sequence reads: CASSYLAASVGETQYF. In DNA form, the CDR3 reads TGTGCCAGCAGCTACCTAGCGGCTAGCGTGGGAGAGACCCAGTACTTC.

This clone occurred a few times. This rearrangement joins TRBV27 to TRBJ2-1; 10 bases are shared with TRBD1. CDR3 length: 16 amino acids. Germline loops: CDR1 MNHEY, CDR2 SMNVEV (reference sequence). Unmatched junction bases numbered 8, after V lost 4 bases and J lost 5 bases. CDR3 coding DNA: TGTGCCAGCAGTTCTCCGGGACAGGGGATCCACAATGAGCAGTTCTTC. Amino acid sequence: CASSSPGQGIHNEQFF.

The V and J genes are TRBV7-9 and TRBJ1-2, with D unresolved. Deletions cut 4 bases from V and 5 bases from J, with 8 bases between. Germline lookup yields CDR1 SEHNR and CDR2 FQNEAQ (reference sequence). The CDR3 is made up of 12 amino acids. The CDR3 spells CASSSDMYGYTF. The DNA of the CDR3 is TGTGCCAGCAGCTCAGACATGTATGGCTACACCTTC.

J is TRBJ1-4 and V is TRBV5-1; 8 nucleotides agree with TRBD1. The germline V gene encodes CDR1 SGHRS and CDR2 YFSETQ. The V and J ends lost 2 bases and 0 bases, in that order; junction bases with no gene match: 9. This CDR3 comprises 18 residues. In nucleotides, the CDR3 is TGCGCCAGCAGCTTAGGTAGGCAGGGGGCCGCAACTAATGAAAAACTGTTTTTT. It yields the protein CASSLGRQGAATNEKLFF.

The chain links TRBV30 to TRBJ1-2, with TRBD1 matching 7 bases. CDR3 length: 15 amino acids. The germline gives CDR1 GTSNPN, CDR2 SVGIG (reference sequence). V was pared by 0 bases and J by 7 bases, with 11 bases of the junction left unmatched. The CDR3 loop reads CAWSVAYRGSSGYTF. The CDR3 DNA sequence: TGTGCCTGGAGTGTAGCTTACAGGGGCTCGTCTGGCTACACCTTC. Drawing the rest from reference TRBV30 and TRBJ1-2, the complete variable domain is SQTIHQWPATLVQPVGSPLSLECTVEGTSNPNLYWYRQAAGRGLQLLFYSVGIGQISSEVPQNLSASRPQDRQFILSSKKLLLSDSGFYLCAWSVAYRGSSGYTFGSGTRLTVV.

The CDR3 reads CASSWGDRGDEKLFF. The CDR3 coding sequence is TGTGCCAGCAGCTGGGGGGACAGGGGTGATGAAAAACTGTTTTTT. The genes are TRBV9 and TRBJ1-4; TRBD1 matches at 10 bases. The CDR3 covers 15 residues. Trimming at V came to 4 bases and at J to 6 bases, leaving 6 bases not matched to a gene. CDR1 and CDR2 from the germline V gene are SGDLS and YYNGEE.

This chain links TRBV10-3 with TRBJ1-2; TRBD1 matches 11 bases. Trimming removed 8 bases from V and 3 bases from J; junction bases left unmatched: 5. The CDR3 is made up of 14 amino acids. Germline V gives CDR1 ENHRY, CDR2 SYGVKD. CDR3 protein: CAIGGQGADYGYTF. DNA of the CDR3: TGTGCCATCGGAGGACAGGGGGCGGACTATGGCTACACCTTC.